These T cell receptor beta chains were read from a single sample in a study of blood T cell repertoires in COVID-19. Assay used: immunoSEQ multiplex PCR; TCRdb lists only in-frame clones, some missing. The repertoire includes approximately 81,000 clones, approximately 90% of them detected once, and 9.5% to 15% sits in the top ten. The sequencing input was peripheral blood. Every receptor here comes from a man aged 65 to 85 with active or convalescent COVID-19. The CDR3 runs from the conserved cysteine through the conserved F or W. Fields, in order: J gene, D gene, clone size, V gene, CDR3 protein, CDR3 DNA. The D gene is left open where the match is weak. The size field is filled for only some rows; it gives once, few, many or a size class.

J gene: TRBJ2-3
D gene: TRBD2
clone size: NA
V gene: TRBV9
CDR3 protein: CASSPAGGLEDTQYF
CDR3 DNA: TGTGCCAGCAGCCCGGCGGGGGGGCTCGAAGATACGCAGTATTTT

J gene: TRBJ2-7
D gene: NA
clone size: NA
V gene: TRBV4-2
CDR3 protein: CASSQAAGGYEQYF
CDR3 DNA: TGTGCCAGCAGCCAAGCAGCTGGAGGATACGAGCAGTACTTC

J gene: TRBJ2-3
D gene: NA
clone size: NA
V gene: TRBV25-1
CDR3 protein: CASSEAQDTQYF
CDR3 DNA: TGTGCCAGCAGTGAAGCCCAGGATACGCAGTATTTT

J gene: TRBJ1-2
D gene: NA
clone size: NA
V gene: TRBV10-3
CDR3 protein: CATADDRSYGYTF
CDR3 DNA: TGTGCCACCGCGGATGACCGTTCCTATGGCTACACCTTC

J gene: TRBJ2-7
D gene: NA
clone size: NA
V gene: TRBV7-9
CDR3 protein: CASSLDRTYEQYF
CDR3 DNA: TGTGCCAGCAGTCTTGACAGGACCTACGAGCAGTACTTC

J gene: TRBJ2-3
D gene: NA
clone size: NA
V gene: TRBV2
CDR3 protein: CASNPTETTDTQYF
CDR3 DNA: TGTGCCAGCAACCCGACAGAGACCACAGATACGCAGTATTTT

J gene: TRBJ1-2
D gene: NA
clone size: NA
V gene: TRBV27
CDR3 protein: CASSLSGASGYTF
CDR3 DNA: TGTGCCAGCAGTTTATCGGGGGCGAGTGGCTACACCTTC

J gene: TRBJ2-7
D gene: NA
clone size: NA
V gene: TRBV30
CDR3 protein: CAWSVGREQYF
CDR3 DNA: TGTGCCTGGAGCGTGGGGCGCGAGCAGTACTTC

J gene: TRBJ1-5
D gene: NA
clone size: NA
V gene: TRBV12-5
CDR3 protein: CASGLPRPSNQPQHF
CDR3 DNA: TGTGCTAGTGGTTTGCCGCGGCCTAGCAATCAGCCCCAGCATTTT

J gene: TRBJ1-2
D gene: NA
clone size: NA
V gene: TRBV9
CDR3 protein: CASSPGQPPNYGYTF
CDR3 DNA: TGTGCCAGCAGCCCCGGACAGCCTCCTAACTATGGCTACACCTTC

J gene: TRBJ2-7
D gene: TRBD1
clone size: NA
V gene: TRBV2
CDR3 protein: CASKKEGTGAYEQYF
CDR3 DNA: TGTGCCAGCAAAAAAGAAGGGACAGGGGCCTACGAGCAGTACTTC

J gene: TRBJ1-4
D gene: TRBD1
clone size: once
V gene: TRBV7-9
CDR3 protein: CASSGGTGEKLFF
CDR3 DNA: TGTGCCAGCAGCGGCGGGACAGGCGAAAAACTGTTTTTT

J gene: TRBJ2-1
D gene: TRBD2
clone size: NA
V gene: TRBV5-6
CDR3 protein: CASSSLGLAGDQENEQFF
CDR3 DNA: TGTGCCAGCAGCTCCTTAGGCCTAGCGGGGGATCAGGAGAATGAGCAGTTCTTC

J gene: TRBJ2-1
D gene: TRBD2
clone size: NA
V gene: TRBV12-3/TRBV12-4
CDR3 protein: CASIGTSGGEQFF
CDR3 DNA: TGTGCCAGCATCGGGACTAGCGGGGGTGAGCAGTTCTTC

J gene: TRBJ1-5
D gene: NA
clone size: once
V gene: TRBV10-3
CDR3 protein: CAISKRAGDQPQHF
CDR3 DNA: TGTGCCATCAGTAAAAGGGCAGGGGATCAGCCCCAGCATTTT

J gene: TRBJ1-1
D gene: TRBD1
clone size: NA
V gene: TRBV6-2/TRBV6-3
CDR3 protein: CASSAQGELAFF
CDR3 DNA: TGTGCCAGCAGTGCTCAGGGGGAACTGGCTTTCTTT

J gene: TRBJ1-6
D gene: NA
clone size: NA
V gene: TRBV2
CDR3 protein: CASRDRLTGSPLHF
CDR3 DNA: TGTGCCAGCAGGGACAGATTAACTGGTTCACCCCTCCACTTT

J gene: TRBJ1-1
D gene: TRBD1
clone size: NA
V gene: TRBV10-1
CDR3 protein: CASSPGQGGSRAFF
CDR3 DNA: TGCGCCAGCAGTCCGGGACAGGGGGGGTCCCGGGCTTTCTTT

J gene: TRBJ1-1
D gene: TRBD1
clone size: NA
V gene: TRBV27
CDR3 protein: CASSLLTGGYGNTEAFF
CDR3 DNA: TGTGCCAGCAGTTTATTGACAGGGGGCTACGGGAACACTGAAGCTTTCTTT

J gene: TRBJ1-2
D gene: TRBD1
clone size: NA
V gene: TRBV2
CDR3 protein: CASKTGQGAGYGYTF
CDR3 DNA: TGTGCCAGCAAAACTGGACAGGGGGCCGGCTATGGCTACACCTTC

J gene: TRBJ2-3
D gene: NA
clone size: NA
V gene: TRBV19
CDR3 protein: CASSIVATDTQYF
CDR3 DNA: TGTGCCAGTAGTATAGTGGCCACAGATACGCAGTATTTT

J gene: TRBJ1-1
D gene: TRBD1
clone size: NA
V gene: TRBV3-1/TRBV3-2
CDR3 protein: CASSPQGGTGRAFF
CDR3 DNA: TGTGCCAGCAGCCCGCAGGGGGGGACAGGGAGAGCTTTCTTT

J gene: TRBJ1-5
D gene: NA
clone size: NA
V gene: TRBV28
CDR3 protein: CASSPGFIGNQPQHF
CDR3 DNA: TGTGCCAGCAGCCCTGGTTTTATAGGCAATCAGCCCCAGCATTTT

J gene: TRBJ1-1
D gene: NA
clone size: NA
V gene: TRBV2
CDR3 protein: CASSEGQVRLQNTEAFF
CDR3 DNA: TGTGCCAGCAGTGAAGGCCAAGTTAGACTCCAGAACACTGAAGCTTTCTTT

J gene: TRBJ2-2
D gene: NA
clone size: NA
V gene: TRBV4-1
CDR3 protein: CASSPMGQTAGELFF
CDR3 DNA: TGCGCCAGCAGCCCTATGGGCCAGACCGCCGGGGAGCTGTTTTTT

J gene: TRBJ1-2
D gene: NA
clone size: NA
V gene: TRBV10-3
CDR3 protein: CAISESSSLGSGYTF
CDR3 DNA: TGTGCCATCAGTGAGTCCAGCAGTCTCGGGTCTGGCTACACCTTC

J gene: TRBJ1-5
D gene: NA
clone size: NA
V gene: TRBV6-5
CDR3 protein: CASSDTHSGAQHF
CDR3 DNA: TGTGCCAGCAGCGACACACACTCCGGGGCCCAGCATTTT

J gene: TRBJ2-5
D gene: TRBD1
clone size: NA
V gene: TRBV5-6
CDR3 protein: CASSPRDRVMETQYF
CDR3 DNA: TGTGCCAGCAGCCCAAGGGACAGGGTAATGGAGACCCAGTACTTC

J gene: TRBJ2-5
D gene: TRBD1
clone size: NA
V gene: TRBV18
CDR3 protein: CASSPGSTGAQETQYF
CDR3 DNA: TGTGCCAGCTCACCAGGTTCTACAGGGGCCCAAGAGACCCAGTACTTC

J gene: TRBJ1-2
D gene: NA
clone size: NA
V gene: TRBV5-1
CDR3 protein: CASSLPDTGRYGYTF
CDR3 DNA: TGCGCCAGCAGCTTGCCCGACACAGGTCGGTATGGCTACACCTTC

J gene: TRBJ1-1
D gene: TRBD1
clone size: NA
V gene: TRBV6-5
CDR3 protein: CASSYRGLRFTEAFF
CDR3 DNA: TGTGCCAGCAGTTACAGGGGGCTACGGTTCACTGAAGCTTTCTTT

J gene: TRBJ1-2
D gene: NA
clone size: NA
V gene: TRBV9
CDR3 protein: CASSPMDSVYPNYGYTF
CDR3 DNA: TGTGCCAGCAGCCCAATGGACAGCGTTTACCCTAACTATGGCTACACCTTC

J gene: TRBJ1-2
D gene: NA
clone size: NA
V gene: TRBV5-1
CDR3 protein: CASSFGGDGYTF
CDR3 DNA: TGCGCCAGCAGCTTCGGAGGGGATGGCTACACCTTC

J gene: TRBJ2-1
D gene: NA
clone size: NA
V gene: TRBV20-1
CDR3 protein: CSASDMRGFITYNEQFF
CDR3 DNA: TGCAGTGCTAGTGATATGCGAGGGTTTATTACCTACAATGAGCAGTTCTTC

J gene: TRBJ2-1
D gene: NA
clone size: NA
V gene: TRBV4-3
CDR3 protein: CASSQEPGNNEQFF
CDR3 DNA: TGCGCCAGCAGCCAAGAGCCAGGCAACAATGAGCAGTTCTTC

J gene: TRBJ1-2
D gene: NA
clone size: NA
V gene: TRBV4-1
CDR3 protein: CASSQPLGQSNYGYTF
CDR3 DNA: TGCGCCAGCAGCCAGCCCTTAGGACAATCCAACTATGGCTACACCTTC

J gene: TRBJ1-5
D gene: TRBD1
clone size: NA
V gene: TRBV2
CDR3 protein: CASRGDSTNQPQHF
CDR3 DNA: TGTGCCAGCAGAGGGGACAGCACCAATCAGCCCCAGCATTTT

J gene: TRBJ2-7
D gene: NA
clone size: NA
V gene: TRBV7-9
CDR3 protein: CASSLRAAYEQYF
CDR3 DNA: TGTGCCAGCAGCTTGCGGGCGGCCTACGAGCAGTACTTC

J gene: TRBJ2-7
D gene: NA
clone size: NA
V gene: TRBV19
CDR3 protein: CASSVQGGSTYEQYF
CDR3 DNA: TGTGCCAGTAGTGTCCAGGGGGGTAGTACCTACGAGCAGTACTTC

J gene: TRBJ1-2
D gene: NA
clone size: NA
V gene: TRBV7-2
CDR3 protein: CASSQQGGYTF
CDR3 DNA: TGTGCCAGCAGCCAACAGGGTGGCTACACCTTC

J gene: TRBJ2-2
D gene: NA
clone size: NA
V gene: TRBV3-1/TRBV3-2
CDR3 protein: CASSRRPVGGTGELFF
CDR3 DNA: TGTGCCAGCAGCCGCCGACCGGTAGGGGGCACCGGGGAGCTGTTTTTT

J gene: TRBJ2-5
D gene: TRBD1
clone size: once
V gene: TRBV4-3
CDR3 protein: CASSQWTGGETQYF
CDR3 DNA: TGCGCCAGCAGCCAGTGGACAGGGGGGGAGACCCAGTACTTC